This TCR beta chain was recovered during a study of blood T cell repertoires in COVID-19. Study as a whole: The study drew acute and convalescent COVID-19 samples from the United States, Italy and Spain. Sources were T cells, B-cell-depleted T cells, or PBMCs; the material itself was cDNA or gDNA.

Germline assignment: CDR1 ENHRY and CDR2 SYGVKD. V lost 10 bases, J lost 5 bases, and 17 bases lay in between. The CDR3 is made up of 13 amino acids. In the source study's methods: Amplified reference gene primers provided the basis for estimating nucleated cell counts. Here immunoSEQ multiplex PCR was the method, and the copy in TCRdb shows in-frame clones only, minus some. Clone size and V and J calls were adopted from that table, with D and trimming inferred from the DNA. This sample has a few hundred thousand clones, with around 90% found just once. The source is a man in his fifties or sixties with active or convalescent COVID-19. The V and J genes are TRBV10-3 and TRBJ2-5; the D gene is possibly TRBD1 (5 bases). The sequenced material came from peripheral blood. CDR3 amino acids: CATLAGNLETQYF. The DNA for the CDR3 is TGTGCCACATTGGCAGGGAATCTGGAGACCCAGTACTTC.